Shown below are 10 T cell receptor beta chains from a single sample sequenced in a study of CD8 T cells in Susac syndrome. The RNA, roughly 0.45 to 1 ug, was put through reverse transcription using random hexamers. TCRdb independently ran MiXCR on the immunoSEQ multiplex PCR reads; one entry per CDR3 protein. The repertoire holds approximately 170,000 distinct CDR3 sequences, with about 90% as singletons. What was sequenced was CD4+ T cells from PBMCs. These receptors all stem from a human donor in good health.

The chain employs TRBV29-1 and TRBJ2-5; no reliable D call. Deletions cut 4 bases from V and 2 bases from J, with 8 bases between. CDR3 size: 12 residues. Germline CDR1 and CDR2: SQVTM and ANQGSEA. As DNA, the CDR3 is TGCAGCGTTGCCCTAGGGCAAGAGACCCAGTACTTC. It translates to CSVALGQETQYF. The full variable domain, its missing parts supplied by reference TRBV29-1 and TRBJ2-5, is SAVISQKPSRDICQRGTSLTIQCQVDSQVTMMFWYRQQPGQSLTLIATANQGSEATYESGFVIDKFPISRPNLTFSTLTVSNMSPEDSSIYLCSVALGQETQYFGPGTRLLVL.

The rearrangement links TRBV6-2 or TRBV6-3 to TRBJ1-5; tentatively, D is TRBD1 (6 bases). CDR1 is MNHEY, CDR2 SVGEGT, per germline. The V end was cut by 8 bases, the J end by 0 bases, with 17 bases between. This CDR3 contains 16 residues. The CDR3 DNA is TGTGCCAGCGGTATTTTGGGGGCGGATAGCAATCAGCCCCAGCATTTT. Its translation: CASGILGADSNQPQHF.

V usage is TRBV7-9 and J usage is TRBJ2-7, with D maybe TRBD2 (6 bases). The CDR3 covers 12 residues. V was trimmed by 5 bases and J by 3 bases, leaving 8 bases between them. CDR1 and CDR2 from the germline V gene are SEHNR and FQNEAQ (reference sequence). CDR3 nucleotides: TGTGCCAGCAGCGGGGACTTCTACGAGCAGTACTTC. Its protein is CASSGDFYEQYF.

This clonotype was counted once. This sequence joins TRBV5-4 and TRBJ2-7, with TRBD1 as a possible D gene (6 bases). The V and J ends lost 4 bases and 6 bases respectively, with 14 bases between them. The CDR3 loop spans 13 amino acids. The germline V gene encodes CDR1 SGHNT and CDR2 YYREEE (reference sequence). The CDR3 coding sequence is TGTGCCAGCAGCAGTGACAGGCGGCCCGAGCAGTACTTC. It specifies CASSSDRRPEQYF.

V is TRBV2 and J is TRBJ1-2; no clear D. This CDR3 contains 14 residues. V gave up 3 bases and J gave up 0 bases, with 8 bases separating them. Per germline, CDR1 SNHLY and CDR2 FYNNEI. Written as DNA, the CDR3 is TGTGCCAGCAGTGACAGGAGAGCTAACTATGGCTACACCTTC. It specifies CASSDRRANYGYTF.

The chain links TRBV6-6 to TRBJ2-7, with D unresolved. The V end lost 2 bases, the J end lost 0 bases, and 8 bases lay between the germline ends. The CDR3 is 14 residues long. The germline gives CDR1 MNHNY, CDR2 SVGAGI (reference sequence). In DNA form, the CDR3 reads TGTGCCAGCAGTTACGATCGTCCCTCCTACGAGCAGTACTTC. It yields the protein CASSYDRPSYEQYF.

The chain links TRBV12-3 or TRBV12-4 to TRBJ2-2, with D perhaps TRBD1 (6 bases). This CDR3 is 16 amino acids long. Trimming removed 3 bases at V and 2 bases at J, with 13 bases between. CDR3 sequence reads: CASSLGANLNTGELFF. CDR3 in DNA: TGTGCCAGCAGTTTGGGGGCCAACCTTAACACCGGGGAGCTGTTTTTT.

The chain links TRBV23-1 to TRBJ2-4, with D possibly called TRBD1 or TRBD2 (6 bases each). TRBV23-1 has ORF status, its function being uncertain. The CDR3 has 16 amino acids. With 2 bases removed from V and 1 base from J, the gap between germline ends came to 12 bases. The CDR3 reads CASSQGGRGAKNIQYF. In nucleotides, the CDR3 is TGCGCCAGCAGTCAAGGGGGGCGAGGGGCCAAAAACATTCAGTACTTC.

This chain connects TRBV20-1 to TRBJ2-3; 9 nucleotides line up with TRBD2. The CDR3 contains 14 residues. Losses at the gene ends were 5 bases for V and 1 base for J; bases not matched to a gene: 4. Germline loops: CDR1 DFQATT, CDR2 SNEGSKA (reference sequence). The CDR3 region is CSAGSSGGTDTQYF. Written as DNA, the CDR3 is TGCAGTGCTGGATCTAGCGGGGGCACAGATACGCAGTATTTT.

The rearrangement joins TRBV19 to TRBJ2-6; 7 nucleotides align to TRBD1. The V gene's germline CDR1 is LNHDA and CDR2 SQIVND (reference sequence). V lost 6 bases and J lost 0; bases outside the gene matches: 11. The CDR3 has 18 residues. The CDR3: CASSRQGSSISGANVLTF. CDR3 in DNA: TGTGCCAGTAGCCGACAGGGTTCCAGTATCTCTGGGGCCAACGTCCTGACTTTC.